The 15 T cell receptor beta chains below were found in one sample sequenced in a study of blood T cell repertoires in COVID-19. Assay used: immunoSEQ multiplex PCR; TCRdb lists only in-frame clones, some missing. The profile shows roughly 120,000 clones, approximately 85% of them singletons. The sample consisted of peripheral blood. Receptors originate from a human donor in a cohort sampled during active COVID-19.

This rearrangement joins TRBV9 to TRBJ2-7; 16 bases match TRBD2. Germline assignment: CDR1 SGDLS and CDR2 YYNGEE. V lost 3 bases, J lost 2 bases, and 2 bases stayed unmatched. The CDR3 runs to 16 residues. This CDR3 is CASSGGLAGGTYEQYF. The CDR3 DNA is TGTGCCAGCAGCGGGGGACTAGCGGGAGGGACCTACGAGCAGTACTTC. Based on the CDR3 plus reference TRBV9 and TRBJ2-7, the full variable domain is DSGVTQTPKHLITATGQRVTLRCSPRSGDLSVYWYQQSLDQGLQFLIQYYNGEERAKGNILERFSAQQFPDLHSELNLSSLELGDSALYFCASSGGLAGGTYEQYFGPGTRLTVT.

The chain links TRBV2 to TRBJ2-6; TRBD1 agrees at 7 bases. The V gene end was trimmed by 8 bases and the J gene end by 0 bases; junction bases not matched to a gene: 19. Germline V gives CDR1 SNHLY, CDR2 FYNNEI. The CDR3 has 20 residues. CDR3 residues: CASLFRPRDRAFSGANVLTF. In DNA, the CDR3 is TGTGCCAGCCTGTTTCGCCCCCGGGACAGAGCGTTCTCTGGGGCCAACGTCCTGACTTTC.

The chain employs TRBV24-1 and TRBJ2-5; 8 nucleotides agree with TRBD1. Germline-derived CDR1 and CDR2 are KGHDR and SFDVKD. V trimming: 1 base; J trimming: 5 bases; junction bases outside the gene matches: 8. The CDR3 spans 16 residues. The CDR3 bases are TGTGCCACCAGTGATTTTTCGAGACAGGGGCAGGAGACCCAGTACTTC. Its protein product is CATSDFSRQGQETQYF.

The rearrangement uses TRBV7-2 and TRBJ2-7; possibly TRBD1 for D (6 bases). V was shortened by 4 bases and J by 3 bases, with 16 bases between the two germline ends. The CDR3 length is 15 residues. Germline V gene lookup returns CDR1 SGHTA and CDR2 FQGNSA. The CDR3 region has the DNA TGTGCCAGCAGCTCGACCGGGACACCTTACTACGAGCAGTACTTC. Translation gives CASSSTGTPYYEQYF.

CDR3 residues: CASSSDRLTEAFF. DNA for the CDR3: TGCGCCAGCAGCTCCGACAGATTGACTGAAGCTTTCTTT. This chain links TRBV5-1 with TRBJ1-1; perhaps TRBD1 as D (5 bases). Trimming pared 3 bases from V and 5 bases from J, leaving 11 bases between. Germline loops: CDR1 SGHRS, CDR2 YFSETQ. The CDR3 loop spans 13 amino acids.

The gene calls are TRBV28 and TRBJ1-6; D unclear. This CDR3 spans 12 amino acids. Germline V gene sequence: CDR1 MDHEN, CDR2 SYDVKM. The ends were cut back, 5 bases at V and 6 bases at J, with 5 bases in the middle. CDR3 sequence: CASSPGNSPLHF. In DNA, the CDR3 is TGTGCCAGCAGTCCCGGTAATTCACCCCTCCACTTT.

The J gene is TRBJ2-2, the V gene TRBV6-5; 8 bases map to TRBD1. Germline V gives CDR1 MNHEY, CDR2 SVGAGI. This CDR3 spans 14 amino acids. With V trimmed by 7 bases and J by 5 bases, 6 bases remained unmatched. The CDR3 DNA reads TGTGCCAGCAAGAGCAGGGGGCGGACCGGGGAGCTGTTTTTT. Protein product: CASKSRGRTGELFF.

The chain carries TRBV24-1 and TRBJ2-2, with 9 positions matching TRBD1. CDR3 length equals 15 residues. Germline lookup yields CDR1 KGHDR and CDR2 SFDVKD. V lost 4 bases, J lost 6 bases, and 5 bases stayed unmatched. Here the CDR3 DNA reads TGTGCCACCAGTGAGGACAGGGGAGGTGCCGGGGAGCTGTTTTTT. This encodes CATSEDRGGAGELFF.

This chain links TRBV6-2 or TRBV6-3 with TRBJ2-3; 12 bases line up with TRBD2. Germline values: CDR1 MNHEY, CDR2 SVGEGT. The CDR3 spans 16 residues. J was trimmed by 6 bases and V by 2 bases; bases with no gene match: 6. The CDR3 region is CASSYLTSGSRDTQYF. The CDR3, as DNA: TGTGCCAGCAGTTACCTGACTAGCGGGAGCAGGGATACGCAGTATTTT.

Notes on this clone: An end of the junction differs from the germline gene, which may be a read error. The chain uses TRBV5-8 and TRBJ1-1; 8 bases map to TRBD1. Germline loops: CDR1 SGHTS, CDR2 YDEGEE. CDR3 length: 15 amino acids. This CDR3 reads CASSFADRGGELDIF. CDR3 coding DNA: TGTGCCAGCAGCTTTGCCGACAGGGGAGGGGAATTGGATATCTTT.

The genes are TRBV19 and TRBJ1-1; TRBD1 aligns across 10 bases. The CDR3 has 16 amino acids. J lost 4 bases, V lost 4 bases, and 9 bases had no gene match. Germline-derived CDR1 and CDR2 are LNHDA and SQIVND (reference sequence). The CDR3 protein is CASSTEGQGRITEAFF. The CDR3 DNA follows: TGTGCCAGTAGTACAGAGGGACAGGGGCGGATCACTGAAGCTTTCTTT.

As DNA, the CDR3 is TGTGCCAGCAGCACCGGTAACTCCTACGAGCAGTACTTC. Protein sequence: CASSTGNSYEQYF. The chain carries TRBV6-2 or TRBV6-3 and TRBJ2-7; D is undetermined. V gave up 6 bases and J gave up 0 bases, with 9 bases separating them. Germline V gene sequence: CDR1 MNHEY, CDR2 SVGEGT. The CDR3 is 13 residues long.

The chain carries TRBV5-1 and TRBJ2-1; 11 nucleotides line up with TRBD2. V was pared by 3 bases and J by 4 bases, with 9 bases of the junction left unmatched. The CDR3 sequence is 17 residues long. CDR1 is SGHRS and CDR2 is YFSETQ in the germline V gene. CDR3: CASSWGPLAGGYNEQFF. The CDR3 nucleotides read TGCGCCAGCAGCTGGGGCCCTCTAGCGGGGGGATACAATGAGCAGTTCTTC.

The count of this clone is one. J is TRBJ2-7 and V is TRBV13; 7 positions agree with TRBD1. The V and J ends lost 4 bases and 1 base, in that order; junction bases with no gene match: 10. The CDR3 spans 16 residues. Germline V gene data show CDR1 as PRHDT and CDR2 as FYEKMQ (reference sequence). The CDR3 sequence: CASSSPPGQRSYEQYF. CDR3 coding DNA: TGTGCCAGCAGCTCTCCACCGGGACAGCGATCCTACGAGCAGTACTTC.

The rearrangement links TRBV10-3 to TRBJ2-7, with D possibly being TRBD2 (5 bases). Trimming took off 4 bases at V and 4 bases at J, with 11 bases between the two ends. CDR1 is ENHRY and CDR2 is SYGVKD in the germline V gene. This CDR3 has 13 amino acids. The CDR3 region is CAISGLAHYEQYF. The CDR3 nucleotides read TGTGCCATCAGTGGCCTAGCCCATTACGAGCAGTACTTC.